The 6 T cell receptor beta chains below were found in one sample sequenced in a study of T cell responses to AZD1222 COVID-19 vaccine. Assay used: immunoSEQ multiplex PCR; TCRdb lists only in-frame clones, some missing. The sample carries 80,000 to 90,000 clones, around nine tenths recorded once. The input for sequencing was peripheral blood, taken 28 days after the second AZD1222 dose. These receptors were taken from an adult who received the AZD1222 COVID-19 vaccine.

This chain links TRBV29-1 with TRBJ1-4; no reliable D call. V shed 2 bases and J shed 8 bases, with 6 bases lying between them. The CDR3 contains 11 residues. CDR1 and CDR2 from the germline V gene are SQVTM and ANQGSEA. CDR3 DNA sequence: TGCAGCGTTGAAATAGTCGAAAAACTGTTTTTT. It translates to CSVEIVEKLFF. The full variable domain, in which reference TRBV29-1 and TRBJ1-4 provide the parts outside the CDR3, is SAVISQKPSRDICQRGTSLTIQCQVDSQVTMMFWYRQQPGQSLTLIATANQGSEATYESGFVIDKFPISRPNLTFSTLTVSNMSPEDSSIYLCSVEIVEKLFFGSGTQLSVL.

The chain uses TRBV29-1 and TRBJ2-1, with 9 nucleotides matching TRBD1. Looked up from germline, CDR1 is SQVTM and CDR2 is ANQGSEA. The trim removed 3 bases at V and 0 bases at J, leaving 6 bases unmatched. The CDR3 spans 16 residues. CDR3 region: CSVELGTGPSYNEQFF. The CDR3 DNA is TGCAGCGTTGAGTTAGGGACAGGGCCCTCCTACAATGAGCAGTTCTTC.

The chain links TRBV3-1 (or the pseudogene TRBV3-2) to TRBJ2-5, with 9 bases that match TRBD2. The CDR3 has 15 amino acids. Germline CDR1 is LGHDT and CDR2 is YNNKEL (reference sequence). V trimming: 6 bases; J trimming: 1 base; junction bases outside the gene matches: 6. The CDR3 nucleotides are TGTGCCAGCAGACAGAATAGCGGGGGCCAAGAGACCCAGTACTTC. It yields the protein CASRQNSGGQETQYF.

V and J are TRBV2 and TRBJ2-3; weak D call: TRBD2 (5 bases). CDR3 length: 13 residues. V lost 8 bases to trimming and J lost 3 bases, with 12 bases between them. Germline CDR1 reads SNHLY; CDR2 reads FYNNEI. The CDR3 DNA sequence: TGTGCCAGCGGCAACGGGGTGACAGATACGCAGTATTTT. Its protein is CASGNGVTDTQYF.

Points on this clone: Other DNA sequences within the sample encode an identical CDR3. The chain recombines TRBV19 with TRBJ1-5; D call uncertain. The V and J ends lost 1 base and 0 bases respectively, with 7 bases between them. The germline CDR1 and CDR2 sequences are LNHDA and SQIVND (reference sequence). The CDR3 extends over 15 amino acids. DNA for the CDR3: TGTGCCAGTAGTATAGGTGGGAATAGCAATCAGCCCCAGCATTTT. It yields the protein CASSIGGNSNQPQHF.

This chain joins TRBV24-1 and TRBJ1-4, with 9 nucleotides matching TRBD1. The length of the CDR3 is 13 residues. Germline loops: CDR1 KGHDR, CDR2 SFDVKD. Germline trimming cut 8 bases from V and 3 bases from J; bases unmatched to any gene: 0. In DNA, the CDR3 is TGTGCCACCAACAGGGGGCCTAATGAAAAACTGTTTTTT. This translates into CATNRGPNEKLFF.